The 4 T cell receptor beta chains below all came from one sample that was sequenced in a study of graft-versus-host responses after intestinal transplantation. This table comes from immunoSEQ multiplex PCR, and its TCRdb copy is limited to in-frame clones, with some not included. The data hold tens of thousands of clones, with about a third observed a single time. Investigators plated around 200,000 CFSE-labeled responder cells together with around 200,000 irradiated stimulator cells labeled with violet dye. Specimen: alloreactive CD8+ T cells from a mixed lymphocyte reaction culture, collected before intestinal transplant. Stated subset: CFSE-low proliferating T cells sorted from roughly six-day pre-transplant mixed lymphocyte reaction (GvH or HvG direction). The origin of the receptors is a human patient who received an intestinal transplant.

The chain links TRBV12-5 to TRBJ2-3, with D perhaps TRBD1 (5 bases). V was cut by 0 bases and J by 15 bases, with 16 bases left in between. Germline V gene lookup returns CDR1 LGHNT and CDR2 FRNRAP. The CDR3 consists of 13 residues. The chain's CDR3 is CASGLVEGVHGYF. CDR3 in DNA: TGTGCTAGTGGTTTGGTAGAAGGGGTCCACGGATATTTT.

The CDR3 DNA follows: TGTGCCAGCAGAGGACAGGGGCGGGAGACCCAGTACTTC. This codes for CASRGQGRETQYF. The chain uses TRBV6-1 and TRBJ2-5, with 9 bases lining up with TRBD1. The CDR3 has 13 residues. V gave up 6 bases and J gave up 5 bases; unmatched junction bases: 4. Germline V lookup: CDR1 MNHNS, CDR2 SASEGT.

The chain couples TRBV4-1 to TRBJ2-1; maybe TRBD2 (5 bases). CDR1 and CDR2 (germline): MGHRA, YSYEKL. The CDR3 runs 13 residues. V was clipped by 4 bases and J by 10 bases, with 14 bases between them. The CDR3 here is CASSPRAVREQFF. In DNA form, the CDR3 reads TGCGCCAGCAGCCCGAGGGCCGTGAGGGAGCAGTTCTTC.

This clone was seen a few times. The V call is TRBV13, the J call TRBJ2-7, with 7 bases identical to TRBD1. Per the germline V gene, CDR1 is PRHDT and CDR2 is FYEKMQ (reference sequence). The J segment lost 2 bases and the V segment lost 1 base, leaving 5 bases of the junction unmatched. This CDR3 is built from 15 residues. CDR3 sequence (DNA): TGTGCCAGCAGCTTAGCCCAGGGGGTCACCTACGAGCAGTACTTC. Protein sequence: CASSLAQGVTYEQYF. Full variable domain (remainder filled in from reference TRBV13 and TRBJ2-7): AAGVIQSPRHLIKEKRETATLKCYPIPRHDTVYWYQQGPGQDPQFLISFYEKMQSDKGSIPDRFSAQQFSDYHSELNMSSLELGDSALYFCASSLAQGVTYEQYFGPGTRLTVT.